These 14 T cell receptor beta chains came from one sample sequenced in a study of T cell repertoires in cytomegalovirus infection (dated by TCRdb to 2018 to 2020). The intended sense of this specimen's treatment or condition label: in vitro stimulation with specific CMV peptide epitopes to enrich CMV-specific T cells. These receptors lack a known antigen. Instrument on record: Illumina HiSeq 1500. TCRdb's own reprocessing of the public reads used fastp at Q25 and MiXCR and kept productive beta chains. Every CDR3 protein is listed once, alongside the most common genes and DNA of its rows. The sample records 110,000 to 150,000 distinct CDR3 sequences, 30% to 40% of which are singletons. The ten largest clones take up 45% to 55% of the sample. The material sequenced was CD8+ T cells from cultured PBMCs, taken from culture after CMV antigen stimulation. These receptors came from a human donor in good health (CMV status not recorded). Some clones in this sample may be carry-over from other donors' samples.

This clonotype was counted once. This chain links TRBV14 with TRBJ2-3; unclear D gene. Trimming cost V 6 bases and J 0 bases, with 16 bases left between them. Germline V lookup: CDR1 SGHDN, CDR2 FVKESK. CDR3 length equals 16 residues. DNA of the CDR3: TGTGCCAGCAGACCCGGTGGCTACACTAGCACAGATACGCAGTATTTT. Translating gives CASRPGGYTSTDTQYF.

The chain links TRBV15 to TRBJ1-5; 7 bases agree with TRBD1. The CDR3 is made up of 15 amino acids. Germline assignment: CDR1 LNHNV and CDR2 YYDKDF (reference sequence). V lost 5 bases, J lost 7 bases, and 11 bases stayed unmatched. Written as DNA, the CDR3 is TGTGCCACCAGCCGGGTAGGGGGCTCAGGACAGCCCCAGCATTTT. Translated: CATSRVGGSGQPQHF.

V and J are TRBV4-1 and TRBJ1-6; D perhaps matches TRBD1 (5 bases). V dropped 2 bases and J dropped 7 bases, with 12 bases sitting between them. The CDR3 covers 15 residues. The germline V gene has CDR1 MGHRA and CDR2 YSYEKL. The CDR3 region has the DNA TGCGCCAGCAGCCAATGGGACGGGGACAATTCACCCCTCCACTTT. This sequence encodes CASSQWDGDNSPLHF.

V and J are TRBV7-3 and TRBJ2-7; D might be TRBD1 or TRBD2, each matching 6 bases. The V gene lost 1 base and the J gene lost 2 bases, with 18 bases spanning the gap. Per germline, CDR1 SGHTA and CDR2 FQGTGA. The CDR3 spans 17 residues. CDR3 in amino acids: CASSLKGGTGIPYEQYF. CDR3 DNA sequence: TGTGCCAGCAGCTTAAAGGGGGGCACTGGGATTCCCTACGAGCAGTACTTC.

The chain combines TRBV7-9 with TRBJ1-6; possibly TRBD1 for D (6 bases). The CDR3 totals 15 residues. Trimming removed 0 bases from V and 9 bases from J, with 12 bases in between. Germline CDR1 reads SEHNR; CDR2 reads FQNEAQ (reference sequence). The DNA of the CDR3 is TGTGCCAGCAGCTTAGCAACAGGGAAAGGTTCACCCCTCCACTTT. As protein: CASSLATGKGSPLHF.

This clonotype was recorded at least ten times. CDR3 in amino acids: CASSLFRGLEQYF. The DNA for the CDR3 is TGTGCCAGCAGTTTATTCCGAGGTCTCGAGCAGTACTTC. The genes are TRBV28 and TRBJ2-7; D gene ambiguous. This CDR3 is 13 amino acids long. The germline CDR1 and CDR2 sequences are MDHEN and SYDVKM. V gave up 1 base and J gave up 6 bases, with 10 bases separating them.

The chain carries TRBV5-1 and TRBJ2-1; tentatively, D is TRBD1 or TRBD2 (5 bases each). Trimming removed 0 bases from V and 4 bases from J, with 8 bases in between. The CDR3 sequence is 14 residues long. Germline values: CDR1 SGHRS, CDR2 YFSETQ. The CDR3 protein is CASSLAGPYNEQFF. CDR3 coding DNA: TGCGCCAGCAGCTTGGCGGGACCATACAATGAGCAGTTCTTC.

This clonotype was recorded a few times. This chain uses TRBV7-2 with TRBJ2-7; TRBD2 matches at 7 bases. There are 14 residues in the CDR3. The V and J ends lost 5 bases and 5 bases, in that order; junction bases with no gene match: 9. From germline, CDR1 is SGHTA and CDR2 FQGNSA. The CDR3: CASSPGGGGNEQYF. CDR3 in DNA: TGTGCCAGCAGCCCTGGGGGGGGTGGCAACGAGCAGTACTTC.

The V and J genes are TRBV7-9 and TRBJ2-2; 8 nucleotides align to TRBD2. The germline V gene has CDR1 SEHNR and CDR2 FQNEAQ (reference sequence). With V trimmed by 3 bases and J by 5 bases, 5 bases remained unmatched. The length of the CDR3 is 15 residues. CDR3 sequence: CASSFSGDSTGELFF. The CDR3 DNA reads TGTGCCAGCAGCTTTAGCGGGGACTCTACCGGGGAGCTGTTTTTT.

The rearrangement joins TRBV5-3 to TRBJ1-1, with D possibly TRBD1 on 5 matching bases. TRBV5-3 is filed as an ORF, its function uncertain. With 2 bases removed from V and 5 bases from J, the gap between germline ends came to 19 bases. The CDR3 loop spans 16 amino acids. The CDR3 loop reads CARSFTNTKGETEAFF. Written as DNA, the CDR3 is TGTGCCAGAAGCTTTACCAACACCAAAGGGGAGACTGAAGCTTTCTTT.

There are a few counts of this clonotype. The gene calls are TRBV28 and TRBJ2-7; 7 positions agree with TRBD1. There are 14 residues in the CDR3. Germline CDR1 MDHEN, CDR2 SYDVKM. With 4 bases clipped from V and 5 bases from J, the junction kept 8 bases outside the gene matches. The CDR3: CASSYPQGRNEQYF. The CDR3 DNA reads TGTGCCAGCAGTTACCCACAGGGGCGGAACGAGCAGTACTTC.

This clonotype was counted at least ten times. The genes are TRBV7-9 and TRBJ2-2, with TRBD2 as a possible D gene (6 bases). Germline V CDR1 and CDR2: SEHNR, FQNEAQ (reference sequence). V was clipped by 2 bases and J by 5 bases, with 12 bases between them. The CDR3 sequence is 15 residues long. CDR3 amino acids: CASSLLRGVTGELFF. The CDR3, as DNA: TGTGCCAGCAGCTTACTCCGCGGGGTGACCGGGGAGCTGTTTTTT.

The chain is built from TRBV2 and TRBJ1-6, with TRBD1 matching over 9 bases. In germline, CDR1 is SNHLY, CDR2 FYNNEI. Losses at the gene ends were 7 bases for V and 7 bases for J; bases not matched to a gene: 8. The CDR3 sequence is 15 residues long. CDR3 DNA: TGTGCCAGCAAGCCGCCGACAGGGGGGAATTCACCCCTCCACTTT. Translated: CASKPPTGGNSPLHF.

V is TRBV5-6 and J is TRBJ2-1; D unresolved. Germline V CDR1 and CDR2: SGHDT, YYEEEE. V lost 3 bases, J lost 5 bases, and 3 bases lay in between. This CDR3 is 11 amino acids long. The CDR3 region is CASSYDNEQFF. The CDR3 nucleotides are TGTGCCAGCAGCTACGACAATGAGCAGTTCTTC.